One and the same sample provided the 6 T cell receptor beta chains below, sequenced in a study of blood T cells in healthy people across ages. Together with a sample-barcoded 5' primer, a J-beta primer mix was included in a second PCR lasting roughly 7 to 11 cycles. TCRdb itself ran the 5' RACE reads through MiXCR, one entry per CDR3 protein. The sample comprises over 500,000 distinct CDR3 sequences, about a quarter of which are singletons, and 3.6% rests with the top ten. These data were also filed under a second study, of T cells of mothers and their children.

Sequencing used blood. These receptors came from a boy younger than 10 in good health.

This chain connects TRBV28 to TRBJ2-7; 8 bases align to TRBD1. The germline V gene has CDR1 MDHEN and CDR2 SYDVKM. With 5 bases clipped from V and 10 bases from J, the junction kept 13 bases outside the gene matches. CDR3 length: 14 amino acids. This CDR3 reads CASSPSGQGEAQYF. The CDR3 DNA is TGTGCCAGCAGTCCCTCCGGACAGGGAGAGGCCCAGTACTTC.

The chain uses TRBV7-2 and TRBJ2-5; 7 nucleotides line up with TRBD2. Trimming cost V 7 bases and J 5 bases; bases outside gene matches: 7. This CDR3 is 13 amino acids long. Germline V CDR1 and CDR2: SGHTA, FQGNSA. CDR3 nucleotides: TGTGCCAGCAACCTAGCGGTCGCGGAGACCCAGTACTTC. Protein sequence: CASNLAVAETQYF.

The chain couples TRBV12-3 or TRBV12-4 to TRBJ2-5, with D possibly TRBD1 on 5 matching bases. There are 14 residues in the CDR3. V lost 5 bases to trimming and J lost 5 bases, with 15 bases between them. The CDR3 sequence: CASSLGPYQETQYF. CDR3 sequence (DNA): TGTGCCAGCAGTCTGGGGCCCTATCAGGAGACCCAGTACTTC.

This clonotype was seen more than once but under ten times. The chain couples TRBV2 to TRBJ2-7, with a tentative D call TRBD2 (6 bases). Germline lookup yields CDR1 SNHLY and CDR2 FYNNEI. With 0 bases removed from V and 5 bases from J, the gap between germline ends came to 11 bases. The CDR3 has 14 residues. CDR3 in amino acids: CASSEARDLDEQYF. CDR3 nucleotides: TGTGCCAGCAGTGAAGCCCGGGACTTAGACGAGCAGTACTTC.

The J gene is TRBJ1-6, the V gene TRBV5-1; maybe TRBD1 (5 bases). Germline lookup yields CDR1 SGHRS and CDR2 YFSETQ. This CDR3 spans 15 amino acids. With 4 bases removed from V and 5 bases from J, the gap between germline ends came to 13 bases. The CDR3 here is CASSVSGQDNSPLHF. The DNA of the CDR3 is TGCGCCAGCAGCGTCTCGGGGCAAGATAATTCACCCCTCCACTTT.

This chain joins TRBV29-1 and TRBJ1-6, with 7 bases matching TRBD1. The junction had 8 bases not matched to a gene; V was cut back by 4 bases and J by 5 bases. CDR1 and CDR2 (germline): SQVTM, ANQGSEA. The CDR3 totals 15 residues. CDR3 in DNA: TGCAGCGTTGCCGAGGCAGGGACAGATAATTCACCCCTCCACTTT. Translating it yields CSVAEAGTDNSPLHF.